The rows below give T cell receptor beta chains drawn from one sample of a study of T-cell reconstitution after alpha-beta-depleted transplantation in children. A single record per CDR3 protein comes from TCRdb applying MiXCR to the PCR reads. Here the sample spans some 200,000 distinct CDR3 sequences, about 15% being singletons. This material consisted of PBMCs from the stem cell graft donor, taken from the stem cell graft. The receptors come from a human donor who donated a stem cell graft to a child with acute lymphoblastic leukemia. The CDR3 runs from the conserved cysteine through the conserved F or W. The order of the fields is clone size, J gene, V gene, D gene, CDR3 DNA, CDR3 protein. The D gene is left open where the match is weak. Part of the rows lack a size; the others show once, few, many or a class for expanded clones.

abundance: many
j_gene: TRBJ2-7
v_gene: TRBV7-8
d_gene: -
CDR3nt: TGTGCCAGCAGCTTAGGAGACAGGTCAACCTACGAGCAGTACTTC
CDR3aa: CASSLGDRSTYEQYF

abundance: -
j_gene: TRBJ2-2
v_gene: TRBV11-2
d_gene: TRBD2
CDR3nt: TGTGCCAGCAGCTCCACCAGCGGGGCCGGGGAGCTGTTTTTT
CDR3aa: CASSSTSGAGELFF

abundance: -
j_gene: TRBJ2-7
v_gene: TRBV12-3/TRBV12-4
d_gene: TRBD2
CDR3nt: TGTGCCAGCAGTTTAAGAGTGGCCAGCGGGAACGAGCAGTACTTC
CDR3aa: CASSLRVASGNEQYF

abundance: many
j_gene: TRBJ2-1
v_gene: TRBV12-3/TRBV12-4
d_gene: TRBD2
CDR3nt: TGTGCCAGCAGTTTTCAGCTAGCGGGACCCAATGAGCAGTTCTTC
CDR3aa: CASSFQLAGPNEQFF

abundance: -
j_gene: TRBJ1-1
v_gene: TRBV19
d_gene: -
CDR3nt: TGTGCCAGTAGTGGTCAGGCCAGGGCTTTCACTGAAGCTTTCTTT
CDR3aa: CASSGQARAFTEAFF

abundance: many
j_gene: TRBJ2-1
v_gene: TRBV11-3
d_gene: TRBD2
CDR3nt: TGTGCCAGCAGCTTAGATCTCAGCGGGATGCAGTTCTTC
CDR3aa: CASSLDLSGMQFF

abundance: once
j_gene: TRBJ2-1
v_gene: TRBV12-3/TRBV12-4
d_gene: -
CDR3nt: TGTACCAGCAGTTTACCTACCAGCTTCGCTAGCTCCTACAATGAGCAGTTCTTC
CDR3aa: CTSSLPTSFASSYNEQFF

abundance: -
j_gene: TRBJ2-7
v_gene: TRBV12-3/TRBV12-4
d_gene: -
CDR3nt: TGTGCCAGCACCTCTTCCGGTATGGTTGACGAGCAGTACTTC
CDR3aa: CASTSSGMVDEQYF

abundance: many
j_gene: TRBJ1-1
v_gene: TRBV5-1
d_gene: TRBD1
CDR3nt: TGCGCCAGCAGCTCACAGGGGGCCACTGAAGCTTTCTTT
CDR3aa: CASSSQGATEAFF

abundance: many
j_gene: TRBJ1-2
v_gene: TRBV5-8
d_gene: TRBD1
CDR3nt: TGTGCCAGCAGCCCAGACAGGGTCTATGGCTACACCTTC
CDR3aa: CASSPDRVYGYTF

abundance: -
j_gene: TRBJ2-7
v_gene: TRBV5-5
d_gene: -
CDR3nt: TGTGCCATCAGCACGGGACTTCCCTACGAGCAGTACTTC
CDR3aa: CAISTGLPYEQYF

abundance: many
j_gene: TRBJ1-2
v_gene: TRBV12-3/TRBV12-4
d_gene: -
CDR3nt: TGTGCCAGCAGTACTCGCCTGGGGGGCTACACCTTC
CDR3aa: CASSTRLGGYTF

abundance: many
j_gene: TRBJ1-1
v_gene: TRBV12-3/TRBV12-4
d_gene: -
CDR3nt: TGTGCCAGCAGCCCCTCTGGCGGGGACACTGAAGCTTTCTTT
CDR3aa: CASSPSGGDTEAFF

abundance: -
j_gene: TRBJ2-3
v_gene: TRBV27
d_gene: TRBD2
CDR3nt: TGTGCCAGCAGTCATAGCGGGAGCGATACGCAGTATTTT
CDR3aa: CASSHSGSDTQYF

abundance: many
j_gene: TRBJ1-4
v_gene: TRBV7-8
d_gene: TRBD1
CDR3nt: TGTGCCAGCAGCCCAAGGACAGGTAGTCCGGAAAAACTGTTTTTT
CDR3aa: CASSPRTGSPEKLFF

abundance: -
j_gene: TRBJ1-6
v_gene: TRBV10-3
d_gene: TRBD1
CDR3nt: TGTGCCATCAGCAGATCCTCGACCGGACAGGGGGCGGATAATTCACCCCTCCACTTT
CDR3aa: CAISRSSTGQGADNSPLHF

abundance: -
j_gene: TRBJ2-7
v_gene: TRBV5-1
d_gene: -
CDR3nt: TGCGCCAGCAGCCCCGGACGGATGAGCTCCTACGAGCAGTACTTC
CDR3aa: CASSPGRMSSYEQYF

abundance: many
j_gene: TRBJ2-2
v_gene: TRBV20-1
d_gene: -
CDR3nt: TGCAGTGCTAGAGAGCTACGCCTAGCTAACACCGGGGAGCTGTTTTTT
CDR3aa: CSARELRLANTGELFF

abundance: many
j_gene: TRBJ2-5
v_gene: TRBV29-1
d_gene: TRBD2
CDR3nt: TGCAGCGTTGGGGGAGGGGCCTCATCAGAGACCCAGTACTTC
CDR3aa: CSVGGGASSETQYF

abundance: many
j_gene: TRBJ2-7
v_gene: TRBV5-1
d_gene: TRBD1
CDR3nt: TGCGCCAGCAGCCCTCAGGGGGTAGACGAGCAGTACTTC
CDR3aa: CASSPQGVDEQYF

abundance: few
j_gene: TRBJ2-1
v_gene: TRBV3-1
d_gene: -
CDR3nt: TGTGCCAGCAGCCAAGGGTCGGAACTGGGGCCGAAGCAGTTCTTC
CDR3aa: CASSQGSELGPKQFF

abundance: many
j_gene: TRBJ2-2
v_gene: TRBV20-1
d_gene: -
CDR3nt: TGCAGTGCTAGAGATACTCGATTAGGTAGCCGGGAGCTGTTTTTT
CDR3aa: CSARDTRLGSRELFF

abundance: many
j_gene: TRBJ2-3
v_gene: TRBV20-1
d_gene: -
CDR3nt: TGCAGTGCTAGAGAGACTAGGTCAGATACGCAGTATTTT
CDR3aa: CSARETRSDTQYF

abundance: many
j_gene: TRBJ2-1
v_gene: TRBV7-8
d_gene: -
CDR3nt: TGTGCCAGCAGCTTAGTTCGGGCGGGAACCTACAATGAGCAGTTCTTC
CDR3aa: CASSLVRAGTYNEQFF

abundance: many
j_gene: TRBJ2-1
v_gene: TRBV5-1
d_gene: TRBD2
CDR3nt: TGCGCCAGCAGCTTGGGGACTAGCGGATTTTGGTTCTTC
CDR3aa: CASSLGTSGFWFF

abundance: -
j_gene: TRBJ1-3
v_gene: TRBV3-1
d_gene: TRBD1
CDR3nt: TGTGCCAGCAGCCGTATTCGTAAGGGGGCTGGCGGAAACACCATATATTTT
CDR3aa: CASSRIRKGAGGNTIYF

abundance: many
j_gene: TRBJ1-2
v_gene: TRBV5-6
d_gene: -
CDR3nt: TGTGCCAGCAGCTTCGGACAGAACACCTATGGCTACACCTTC
CDR3aa: CASSFGQNTYGYTF

abundance: many
j_gene: TRBJ2-1
v_gene: TRBV7-2
d_gene: TRBD2
CDR3nt: TGTGCCAGCAGCCCTCGGACTAGCGGGAGGGCGCTCTACAATGAGCAGTTCTTC
CDR3aa: CASSPRTSGRALYNEQFF

abundance: many
j_gene: TRBJ2-1
v_gene: TRBV5-1
d_gene: TRBD2
CDR3nt: TGCGCCAGCAGCCAACGGCCGGGACTAGCTATCAATGAGCAGTTCTTC
CDR3aa: CASSQRPGLAINEQFF

abundance: few
j_gene: TRBJ2-3
v_gene: TRBV4-2
d_gene: TRBD2
CDR3nt: TGTGCCAGCAGCCCGGGACTAGCGCGTTACACAGATACGCAGTATTTT
CDR3aa: CASSPGLARYTDTQYF

abundance: many
j_gene: TRBJ2-1
v_gene: TRBV11-3
d_gene: -
CDR3nt: TGTGCCAGCAGCTGGGCGGGCTCCTACAATGAGCAGTTCTTC
CDR3aa: CASSWAGSYNEQFF

abundance: many
j_gene: TRBJ2-3
v_gene: TRBV5-1
d_gene: -
CDR3nt: TGCGCCAGCAGCTTGGCCGGCGGGATCGCGGATACGCAGTATTTT
CDR3aa: CASSLAGGIADTQYF

abundance: many
j_gene: TRBJ2-7
v_gene: TRBV6-5
d_gene: TRBD2
CDR3nt: TGTGCCAGCAGGGCTAGCGGGTCCCTCTACGAGCAGTACTTC
CDR3aa: CASRASGSLYEQYF

abundance: many
j_gene: TRBJ1-4
v_gene: TRBV12-3/TRBV12-4
d_gene: -
CDR3nt: TGTGCCAGCAGTTTAGTCTTAGGTGAAAAACTGTTTTTT
CDR3aa: CASSLVLGEKLFF

abundance: many
j_gene: TRBJ1-1
v_gene: TRBV29-1
d_gene: -
CDR3nt: TGCAGCGTTGACTGGATCCCCGGGGAAGCTTTCTTT
CDR3aa: CSVDWIPGEAFF

abundance: many
j_gene: TRBJ1-1
v_gene: TRBV5-5
d_gene: -
CDR3nt: TGTGCCAGCAGGAAGGTGGGGAACACTGAAGCTTTCTTT
CDR3aa: CASRKVGNTEAFF

abundance: many
j_gene: TRBJ1-6
v_gene: TRBV20-1
d_gene: -
CDR3nt: TGCAGTGCTAGGAGCTCGGGGAGGTATTCACCCCTCCACTTT
CDR3aa: CSARSSGRYSPLHF

abundance: few
j_gene: TRBJ2-6
v_gene: TRBV20-1
d_gene: TRBD1
CDR3nt: TGCAGTGCTAGAGATTACGGGACAGACCAGAGCTCTGGGGCCAACGTCCTGACTTTC
CDR3aa: CSARDYGTDQSSGANVLTF

abundance: -
j_gene: TRBJ2-7
v_gene: TRBV7-9
d_gene: -
CDR3nt: TGTGCCAGCAGCTCCTTGCCGGGTCGGAGCTCCTACGAGCAGTACTTC
CDR3aa: CASSSLPGRSSYEQYF

abundance: many
j_gene: TRBJ2-7
v_gene: TRBV5-6
d_gene: -
CDR3nt: TGTGCCAGCAGCTTTCTACAGGGAATCCGCGAGCAGTACTTC
CDR3aa: CASSFLQGIREQYF

abundance: many
j_gene: TRBJ1-5
v_gene: TRBV10-3
d_gene: -
CDR3nt: TGTGCCATCAGTGACCCGCGTAGCAATCAGCCCCAGCATTTT
CDR3aa: CAISDPRSNQPQHF